This T cell receptor beta chain emerged from a study of shared clonotypes between healthy human individuals. Trimming left V 3 bases short and J 6 bases short, with 9 bases between. Germline lookup yields CDR1 LNHDA and CDR2 SQIVND (reference sequence). This CDR3 comprises 13 residues. Assay used: immunoSEQ multiplex PCR; TCRdb lists only in-frame clones, some missing. The table includes roughly 1,100,000 clones, around 74% detected once. Sequenced: memory CD4+ T cells sorted from blood. The subset was: CD45RA-negative fraction. V and J are TRBV19 and TRBJ2-4, with D perhaps TRBD2 (5 bases). The receptor was isolated from a man aged 18 to 35 in good health. The DNA for the CDR3 is TGTGCCAGTAGTATTTTTGAGGGAAACATTCAGTACTTC. Protein sequence: CASSIFEGNIQYF.